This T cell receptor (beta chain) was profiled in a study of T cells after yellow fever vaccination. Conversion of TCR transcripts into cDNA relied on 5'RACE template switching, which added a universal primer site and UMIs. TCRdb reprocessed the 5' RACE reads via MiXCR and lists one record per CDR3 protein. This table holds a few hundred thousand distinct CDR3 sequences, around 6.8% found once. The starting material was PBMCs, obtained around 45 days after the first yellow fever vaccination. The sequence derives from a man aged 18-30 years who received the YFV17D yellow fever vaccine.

CDR3 sequence: CASSMEGRTEAFF. Written as DNA, the CDR3 is TGCGCCAGCAGTATGGAAGGGCGGACTGAAGCTTTCTTT. J is TRBJ1-1 and V is TRBV5-1, with D unresolved. Germline V gene data show CDR1 as SGHRS and CDR2 as YFSETQ. Between the trimmed V and J ends, which lost 5 bases and 5 bases, there was a span of 13 bases. CDR3 size: 13 residues.